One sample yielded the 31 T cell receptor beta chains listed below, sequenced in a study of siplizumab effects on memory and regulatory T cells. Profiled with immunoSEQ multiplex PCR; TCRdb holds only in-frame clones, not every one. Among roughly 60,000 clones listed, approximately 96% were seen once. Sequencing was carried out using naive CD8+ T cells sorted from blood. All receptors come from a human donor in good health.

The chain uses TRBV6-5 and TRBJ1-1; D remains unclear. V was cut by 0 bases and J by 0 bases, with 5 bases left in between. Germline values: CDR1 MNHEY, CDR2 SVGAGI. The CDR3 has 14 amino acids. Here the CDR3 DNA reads TGTGCCAGCAGTTACTCCCAGATGAACACTGAAGCTTTCTTT. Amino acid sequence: CASSYSQMNTEAFF.

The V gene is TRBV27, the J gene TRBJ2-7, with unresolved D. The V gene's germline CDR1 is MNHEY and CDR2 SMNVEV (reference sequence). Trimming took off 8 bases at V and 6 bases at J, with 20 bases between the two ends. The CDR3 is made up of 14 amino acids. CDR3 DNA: TGTGCCAGCGCTCGGGCAGACCTTTTGGGCGAGCAGTACTTC. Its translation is CASARADLLGEQYF.

The CDR3 region has the DNA TGTGCCAGCAGCTTATCTTCAGACCCGGGACTGGCCTACGAGCAGTACTTC. Translated, it gives CASSLSSDPGLAYEQYF. The chain links TRBV11-2 to TRBJ2-7; the D gene is possibly TRBD2 (6 bases). Germline-derived CDR1 and CDR2 are SGHAT and FQNNGV. The CDR3 has 17 residues. Deletions cut 2 bases from V and 2 bases from J, with 19 bases between.

The DNA of the CDR3 is TGTGCCAGCAGCCAAGGGGACGATACGCAGTATTTT. Its translation is CASSQGDDTQYF. V and J are TRBV5-4 and TRBJ2-3, with D possibly called TRBD1 or TRBD2 (5 bases each). Germline-derived CDR1 and CDR2 are SGHNT and YYREEE (reference sequence). The CDR3 contains 12 residues. With 4 bases removed from V and 6 bases from J, the gap between germline ends came to 9 bases.

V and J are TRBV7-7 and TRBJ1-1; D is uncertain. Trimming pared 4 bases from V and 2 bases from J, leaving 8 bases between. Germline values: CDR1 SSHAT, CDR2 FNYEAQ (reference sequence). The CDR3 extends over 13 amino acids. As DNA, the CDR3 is TGTGCCAGCAGCTACTCAGTTAACACTGAAGCTTTCTTT. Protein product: CASSYSVNTEAFF.

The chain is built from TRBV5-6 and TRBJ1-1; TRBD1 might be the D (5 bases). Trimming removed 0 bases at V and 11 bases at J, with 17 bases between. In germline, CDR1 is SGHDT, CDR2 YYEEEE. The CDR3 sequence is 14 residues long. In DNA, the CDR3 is TGTGCCAGCAGCTTGGGGGAAATAGGGACTGCCGCTTTCTTT. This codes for CASSLGEIGTAAFF. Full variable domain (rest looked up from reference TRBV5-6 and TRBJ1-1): DAGVTQSPTHLIKTRGQQVTLRCSPKSGHDTVSWYQQALGQGPQFIFQYYEEEERQRGNFPDRFSGHQFPNYSSELNVNALLLGDSALYLCASSLGEIGTAAFFGQGTRLTVV.

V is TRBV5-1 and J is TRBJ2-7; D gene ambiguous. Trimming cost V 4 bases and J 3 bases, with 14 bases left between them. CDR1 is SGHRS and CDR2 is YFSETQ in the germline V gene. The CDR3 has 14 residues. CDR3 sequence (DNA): TGCGCCAGCAGCACGGAAGGTCCCGACTACGAGCAGTACTTC. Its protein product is CASSTEGPDYEQYF. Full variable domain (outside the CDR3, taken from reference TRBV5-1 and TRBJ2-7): KAGVTQTPRYLIKTRGQQVTLSCSPISGHRSVSWYQQTPGQGLQFLFEYFSETQRNKGNFPGRFSGRQFSNSRSEMNVSTLELGDSALYLCASSTEGPDYEQYFGPGTRLTVT.

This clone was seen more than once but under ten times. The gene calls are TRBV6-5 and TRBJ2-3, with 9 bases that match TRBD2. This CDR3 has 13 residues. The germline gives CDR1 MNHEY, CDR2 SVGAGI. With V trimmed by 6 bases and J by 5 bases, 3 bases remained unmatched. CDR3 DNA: TGTGCCAGCAGCGGACTAGCGAAAGATACGCAGTATTTT. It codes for CASSGLAKDTQYF.

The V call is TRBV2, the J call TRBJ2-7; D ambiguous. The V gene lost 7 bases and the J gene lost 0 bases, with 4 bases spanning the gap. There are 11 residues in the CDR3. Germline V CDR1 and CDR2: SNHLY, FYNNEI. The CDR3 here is CASTSSYEQYF. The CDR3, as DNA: TGTGCCAGCACCTCCTCCTACGAGCAGTACTTC. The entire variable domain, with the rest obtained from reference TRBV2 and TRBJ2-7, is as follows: EPEVTQTPSHQVTQMGQEVILRCVPISNHLYFYWYRQILGQKVEFLVSFYNNEISEKSEIFDDQFSVERPDGSNFTLKIRSTKLEDSAMYFCASTSSYEQYFGPGTRLTVT.

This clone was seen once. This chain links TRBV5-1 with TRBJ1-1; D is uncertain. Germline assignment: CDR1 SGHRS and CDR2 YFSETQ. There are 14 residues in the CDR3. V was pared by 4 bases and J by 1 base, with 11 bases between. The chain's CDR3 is CASSPDLENTEAFF. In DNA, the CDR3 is TGCGCCAGCAGCCCGGACTTGGAGAACACTGAAGCTTTCTTT.

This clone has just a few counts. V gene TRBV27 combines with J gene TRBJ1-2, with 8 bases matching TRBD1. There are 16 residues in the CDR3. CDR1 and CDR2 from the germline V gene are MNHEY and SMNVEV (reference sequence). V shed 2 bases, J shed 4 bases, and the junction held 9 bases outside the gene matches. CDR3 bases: TGTGCCAGCAGTTTAACCGGGACAGGCCTTCCCTATGGCTACACCTTC. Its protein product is CASSLTGTGLPYGYTF.

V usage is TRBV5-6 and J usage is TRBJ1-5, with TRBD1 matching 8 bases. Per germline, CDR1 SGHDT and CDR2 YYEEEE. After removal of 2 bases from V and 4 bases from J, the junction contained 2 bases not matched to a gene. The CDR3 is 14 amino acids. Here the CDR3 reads CASSFGTGNQPQHF. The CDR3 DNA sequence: TGTGCCAGCAGCTTTGGGACAGGAAATCAGCCCCAGCATTTT.

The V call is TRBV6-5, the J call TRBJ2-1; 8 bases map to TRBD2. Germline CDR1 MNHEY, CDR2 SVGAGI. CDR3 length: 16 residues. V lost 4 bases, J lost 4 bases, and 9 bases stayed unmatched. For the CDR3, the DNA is TGTGCCAGCAGTTTCGCGGTAGCGGGGTTTTACAATGAGCAGTTCTTC. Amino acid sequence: CASSFAVAGFYNEQFF.

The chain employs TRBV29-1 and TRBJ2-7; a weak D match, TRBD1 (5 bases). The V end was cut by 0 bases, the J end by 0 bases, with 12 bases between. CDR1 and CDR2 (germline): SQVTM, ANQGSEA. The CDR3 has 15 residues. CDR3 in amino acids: CSVEEQENLSYEQYF. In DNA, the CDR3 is TGCAGCGTTGAAGAACAGGAAAATCTCTCCTACGAGCAGTACTTC.

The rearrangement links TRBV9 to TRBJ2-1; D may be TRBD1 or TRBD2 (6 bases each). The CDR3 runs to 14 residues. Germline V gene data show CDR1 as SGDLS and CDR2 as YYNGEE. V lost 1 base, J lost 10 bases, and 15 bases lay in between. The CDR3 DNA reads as TGTGCCAGCAGCGTAATTCCCGGGGGCCCCGAGCAGTTCTTC. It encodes CASSVIPGGPEQFF.

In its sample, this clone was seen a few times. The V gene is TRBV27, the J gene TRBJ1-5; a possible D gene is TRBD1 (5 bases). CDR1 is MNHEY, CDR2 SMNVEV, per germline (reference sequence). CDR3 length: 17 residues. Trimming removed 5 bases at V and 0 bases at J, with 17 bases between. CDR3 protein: CASSLVGPLYSNQPQHF. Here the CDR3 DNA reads TGTGCCAGCAGTCTGGTGGGGCCCCTGTATAGCAATCAGCCCCAGCATTTT.

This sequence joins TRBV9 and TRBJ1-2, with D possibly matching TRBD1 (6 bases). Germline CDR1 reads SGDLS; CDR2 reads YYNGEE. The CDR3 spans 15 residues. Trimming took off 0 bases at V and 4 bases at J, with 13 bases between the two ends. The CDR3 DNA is TGTGCCAGCAGCGTAGATGGGGGCGCAGGCTATGGCTACACCTTC. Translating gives CASSVDGGAGYGYTF.

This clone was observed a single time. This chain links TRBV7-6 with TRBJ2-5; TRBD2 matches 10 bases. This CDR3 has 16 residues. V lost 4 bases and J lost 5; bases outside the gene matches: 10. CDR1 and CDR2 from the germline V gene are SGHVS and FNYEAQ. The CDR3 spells CASSSEAAGGLETQYF. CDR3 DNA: TGTGCCAGCAGCTCCGAGGCAGCGGGGGGGCTGGAGACCCAGTACTTC. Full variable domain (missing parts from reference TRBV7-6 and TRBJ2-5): GAGVSQSPRYKVTKRGQDVALRCDPISGHVSLYWYRQALGQGPEFLTYFNYEAQQDKSGLPNDRFSAERPEGSISTLTIQRTEQRDSAMYRCASSSEAAGGLETQYFGPGTRLLVL.

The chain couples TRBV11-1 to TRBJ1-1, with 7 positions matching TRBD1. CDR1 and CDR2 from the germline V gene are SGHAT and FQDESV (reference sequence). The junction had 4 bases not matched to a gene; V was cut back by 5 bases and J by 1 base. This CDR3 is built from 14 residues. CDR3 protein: CASSLDRRNTEAFF. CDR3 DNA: TGTGCCAGCAGCCTGGACAGGAGGAACACTGAAGCTTTCTTT.

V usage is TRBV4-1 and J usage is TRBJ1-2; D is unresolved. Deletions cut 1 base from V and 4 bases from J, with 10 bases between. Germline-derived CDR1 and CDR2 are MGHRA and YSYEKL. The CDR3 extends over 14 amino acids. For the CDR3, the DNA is TGCGCCAGCAGCCAAGGGCACGGTACCTATGGCTACACCTTC. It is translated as CASSQGHGTYGYTF.

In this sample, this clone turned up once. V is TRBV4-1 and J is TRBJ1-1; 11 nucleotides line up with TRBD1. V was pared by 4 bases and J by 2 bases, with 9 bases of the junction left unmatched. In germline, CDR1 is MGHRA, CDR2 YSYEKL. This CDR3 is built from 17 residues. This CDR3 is CASSRTGTGGGNTEAFF. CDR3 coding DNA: TGCGCCAGCAGCCGGACCGGGACAGGGGGAGGAAACACTGAAGCTTTCTTT.

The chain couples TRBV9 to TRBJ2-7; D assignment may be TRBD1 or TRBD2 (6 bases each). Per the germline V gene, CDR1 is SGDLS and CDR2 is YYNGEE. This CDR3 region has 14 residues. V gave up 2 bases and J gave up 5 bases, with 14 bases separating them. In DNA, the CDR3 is TGTGCCAGCAGCGTTTCTCTGGGGGGCAACGAGCAGTACTTC. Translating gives CASSVSLGGNEQYF.

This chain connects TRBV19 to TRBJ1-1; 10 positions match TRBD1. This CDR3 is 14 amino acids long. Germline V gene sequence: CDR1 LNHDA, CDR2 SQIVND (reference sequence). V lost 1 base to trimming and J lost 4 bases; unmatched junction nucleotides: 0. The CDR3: CASSIGTGGTEAFF. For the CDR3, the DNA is TGTGCCAGTAGTATAGGGACAGGGGGCACTGAAGCTTTCTTT.

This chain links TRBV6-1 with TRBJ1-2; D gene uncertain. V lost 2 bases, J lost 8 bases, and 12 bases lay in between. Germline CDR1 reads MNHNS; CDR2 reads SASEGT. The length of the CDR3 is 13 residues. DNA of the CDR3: TGTGCCAGCAGTGAACGCTTGGTGGGGGGCTACACCTTC. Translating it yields CASSERLVGGYTF.

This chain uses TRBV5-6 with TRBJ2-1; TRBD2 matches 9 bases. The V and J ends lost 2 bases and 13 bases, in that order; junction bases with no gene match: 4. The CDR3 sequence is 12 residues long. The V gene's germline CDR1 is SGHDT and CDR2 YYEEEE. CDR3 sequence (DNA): TGTGCCAGCAGCTTCCAAGCGGGGGGACAGTTCTTC. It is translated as CASSFQAGGQFF.

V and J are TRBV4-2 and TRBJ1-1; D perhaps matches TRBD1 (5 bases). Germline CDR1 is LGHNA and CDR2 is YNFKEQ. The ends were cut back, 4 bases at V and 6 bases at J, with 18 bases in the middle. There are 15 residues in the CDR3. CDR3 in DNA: TGTGCCAGCAGCCCGGTGGAGGAGGGGTCTGCTGAAGCTTTCTTT. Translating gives CASSPVEEGSAEAFF.

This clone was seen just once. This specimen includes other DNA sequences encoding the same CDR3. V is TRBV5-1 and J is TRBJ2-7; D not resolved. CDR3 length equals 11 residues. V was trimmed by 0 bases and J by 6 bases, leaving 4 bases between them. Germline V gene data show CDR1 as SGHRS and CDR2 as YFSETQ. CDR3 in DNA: TGCGCCAGCAGCTTGGGAGGCGAGCAGTACTTC. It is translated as CASSLGGEQYF.

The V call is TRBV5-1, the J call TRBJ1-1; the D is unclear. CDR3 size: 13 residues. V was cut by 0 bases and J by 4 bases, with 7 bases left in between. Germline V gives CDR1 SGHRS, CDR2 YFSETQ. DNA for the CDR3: TGCGCCAGCAGCTTGGCAGTGAGCACTGAAGCTTTCTTT. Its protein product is CASSLAVSTEAFF.

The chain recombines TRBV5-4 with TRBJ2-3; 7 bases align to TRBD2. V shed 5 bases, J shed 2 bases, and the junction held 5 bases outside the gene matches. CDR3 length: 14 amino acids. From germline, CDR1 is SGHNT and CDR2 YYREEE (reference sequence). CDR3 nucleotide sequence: TGTGCCAGCAGTTTGCGGGGGACCACAGATACGCAGTATTTT. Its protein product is CASSLRGTTDTQYF.

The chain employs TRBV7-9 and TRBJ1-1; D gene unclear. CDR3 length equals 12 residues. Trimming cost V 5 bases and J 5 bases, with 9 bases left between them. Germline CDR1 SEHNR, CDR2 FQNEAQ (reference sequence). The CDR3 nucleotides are TGTGCCAGCAGCCCGCAGGCAACTGAAGCTTTCTTT. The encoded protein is CASSPQATEAFF.

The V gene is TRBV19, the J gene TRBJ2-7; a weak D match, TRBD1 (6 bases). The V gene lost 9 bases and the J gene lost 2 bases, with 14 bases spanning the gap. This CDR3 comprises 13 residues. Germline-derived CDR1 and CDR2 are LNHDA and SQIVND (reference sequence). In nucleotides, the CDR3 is TGTGCCAGCTCCCAGGGGTTGGCCTACGAGCAGTACTTC. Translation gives CASSQGLAYEQYF.